A selection of T cell receptor beta chains follows, all from one sample in a study of blood T cell repertoires in COVID-19. Repertoires were generated with immunoSEQ multiplex PCR, while TCRdb's copy carries only in-frame clones and drops some. The sample has 50,000 to 65,000 clones, around nine tenths seen once. The sample taken for sequencing was peripheral blood. These receptors all stem from a human donor in a cohort sampled during active COVID-19. CDR3s include the opening cysteine and the closing phenylalanine or tryptophan. The order of the fields is J gene, V gene, clone size, CDR3 protein. Clone size, where shown, is once, few, many, or a class for clones that have expanded.

TRBJ1-1 TRBV9 . CASSPDSTLPNTEAFF
TRBJ1-1 TRBV3-1/TRBV3-2 . CASSQGVLGGLTEAFF
TRBJ2-5 TRBV5-1 . CASGGLAGGRWQETQYF
TRBJ2-7 TRBV7-9 . CASSASRGAGDEQYF
TRBJ1-1 TRBV27 . CASSLHSTGKGTEAFF
TRBJ2-5 TRBV10-3 . CAISGTSGGEETQYF
TRBJ2-7 TRBV14 . CASSPRASYEQYF
TRBJ2-7 TRBV27 . CASSWGSFYEQYF
TRBJ2-7 TRBV10-3 . CAISESVAHLYEQYF
TRBJ1-1 TRBV7-6 . CASSLGVGGRGLAFF
TRBJ2-7 TRBV10-1 . CASSDLAGGPLSYEQYF
TRBJ1-2 TRBV5-1 . CASSLWTGVSEGYTF
TRBJ1-1 TRBV6-5 . CASSSRAGVNTEAFF
TRBJ1-6 TRBV27 . CASSLFRTGLVSSPLHF
TRBJ2-7 TRBV4-2 . CASSQEVGSAGDYGQYF
TRBJ1-2 TRBV19 once CASSTRRDRGNGYGYTF
TRBJ2-3 TRBV7-6 . CASSFNLGTRTDTQYF
TRBJ1-4 TRBV6-2/TRBV6-3 . CASSYQGASREKLFF
TRBJ2-7 TRBV5-4 . CASSSGAGGYEQYF
TRBJ1-2 TRBV7-9 . CASSPKRQGHYGYTF
TRBJ1-2 TRBV25-1 . CASSPSGEGYTF
TRBJ2-1 TRBV5-8 once CASSLGKGLAVNEQFF
TRBJ1-5 TRBV2 few CASHQGAWQPQHF
TRBJ2-2 TRBV18 . CASSPTGTGELFF
TRBJ2-1 TRBV9 . CASSARSLSSYNEQFF
TRBJ2-3 TRBV5-1 . CASSLVGTAADTQYF
TRBJ2-7 TRBV11-2 . CASSLERVGSNEQYF
TRBJ2-1 TRBV5-1 . CASSLTSEKYNEQFF
TRBJ2-7 TRBV28 . CASSTRTHPNEQYF
TRBJ2-1 TRBV7-9 . CASSQVSYNEQFF
TRBJ2-7 TRBV2 . CASRAISEQYF
TRBJ2-1 TRBV11-3 . CASSQRGYNEQFF
TRBJ2-5 TRBV4-1 . CASSQDLRTGLVETQYF
TRBJ2-1 TRBV13 . CASSSQTGYNEQFF
TRBJ1-1 TRBV6-2/TRBV6-3 . CASSYDIGRGAHTEAFF
TRBJ2-7 TRBV7-9 . CASSLGGTTHEQYF
TRBJ2-2 TRBV13 . CASSWEGAGELFF
TRBJ2-1 TRBV5-6 . CASSSGGSYNEQFF
TRBJ1-3 TRBV7-9 . CASRHGGTNSGNTIYF
TRBJ1-1 TRBV19 . CASSEDLTFF
TRBJ2-7 TRBV5-5 . CASSPAGQARSYEQYF